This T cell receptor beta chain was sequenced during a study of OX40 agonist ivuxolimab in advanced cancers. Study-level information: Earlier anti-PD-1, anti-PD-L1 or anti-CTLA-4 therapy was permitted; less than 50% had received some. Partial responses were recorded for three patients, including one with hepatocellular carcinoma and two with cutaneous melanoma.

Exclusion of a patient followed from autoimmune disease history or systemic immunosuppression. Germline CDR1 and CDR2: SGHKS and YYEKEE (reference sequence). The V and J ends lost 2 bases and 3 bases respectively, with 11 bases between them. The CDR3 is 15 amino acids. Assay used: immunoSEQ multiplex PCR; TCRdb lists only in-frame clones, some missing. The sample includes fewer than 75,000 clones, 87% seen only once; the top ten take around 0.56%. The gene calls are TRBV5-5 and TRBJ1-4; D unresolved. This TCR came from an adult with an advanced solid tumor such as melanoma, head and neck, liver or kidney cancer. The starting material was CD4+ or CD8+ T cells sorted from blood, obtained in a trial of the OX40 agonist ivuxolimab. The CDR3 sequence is CASSFLQFSNEKLFF. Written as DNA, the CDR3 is TGTGCCAGCAGCTTTCTCCAGTTCTCTAATGAAAAACTGTTTTTT.